A single sample is the source of the 18 T cell receptor beta chains below, sequenced in a study of T cells in tuberculosis. The method was immunoSEQ multiplex PCR; TCRdb's version includes in-frame clones alone and lacks a portion of them. The sample has about 22,000 clones; approximately 97% are singletons. What was sequenced was PBMCs. These receptors originate from a donor aged 10-30 years with latent tuberculosis or without tuberculosis infection.

The chain carries TRBV19 and TRBJ1-5; weak D call: TRBD1 (5 bases). V gave up 6 bases and J gave up 1 base, with 10 bases separating them. The germline CDR1 and CDR2 sequences are LNHDA and SQIVND (reference sequence). The CDR3 length is 14 residues. The DNA of the CDR3 is TGTGCCAGTAGAATCGGGGGGAGCAATCAGCCCCAGCATTTT. This translates into CASRIGGSNQPQHF.

The chain recombines TRBV5-1 with TRBJ2-5; TRBD2 agrees at 8 bases. Germline CDR1 reads SGHRS; CDR2 reads YFSETQ. Trimming took 0 bases from V and 2 from J; bases not matched to a gene: 3. The CDR3 extends over 15 amino acids. CDR3 residues: CASSLVSSGQETQYF. CDR3 nucleotides: TGCGCCAGCAGCTTGGTGTCTAGCGGGCAAGAGACCCAGTACTTC. The variable domain in full, with the rest retrieved from reference TRBV5-1 and TRBJ2-5, is KAGVTQTPRYLIKTRGQQVTLSCSPISGHRSVSWYQQTPGQGLQFLFEYFSETQRNKGNFPGRFSGRQFSNSRSEMNVSTLELGDSALYLCASSLVSSGQETQYFGPGTRLLVL.

This rearrangement joins TRBV10-3 to TRBJ2-2, with 7 bases lining up with TRBD1. This CDR3 spans 16 amino acids. Germline V CDR1 and CDR2: ENHRY, SYGVKD. CDR3 sequence reads: CPGADDRDENTGELFF. Written as DNA, the CDR3 is TGTCCCGGGGCCGACGACAGGGACGAGAACACCGGGGAGCTGTTTTTT.

The rearrangement uses TRBV30 and TRBJ2-7; D is ambiguous. The length of the CDR3 is 12 residues. With 0 bases removed from V and 6 bases from J, the gap between germline ends came to 9 bases. Per germline, CDR1 GTSNPN and CDR2 SVGIG (reference sequence). CDR3 nucleotides: TGTGCCTGGAGTGTCGGGTCTGGCGAGCAGTACTTC. It translates to CAWSVGSGEQYF.

The chain combines TRBV4-3 with TRBJ1-1; no clear D. Germline assignment: CDR1 LGHNA and CDR2 YSLEER. V was clipped by 3 bases and J by 5 bases, with 19 bases between them. The CDR3 runs to 16 residues. The chain's CDR3 is CASSQRGSPGRTEAFF. The CDR3 nucleotides read TGCGCCAGCAGCCAGAGAGGGTCTCCGGGGAGGACTGAAGCTTTCTTT.

The chain has TRBV4-3 and TRBJ2-2, with D possibly TRBD2 on 5 matching bases. Between the trimmed V and J ends, which lost 1 base and 1 base, there was a span of 10 bases. The CDR3 is 16 amino acids. The V gene's germline CDR1 is LGHNA and CDR2 YSLEER. The CDR3 loop is CASSQAMAGNTGELFF. In DNA, the CDR3 is TGCGCCAGCAGCCAAGCAATGGCGGGGAACACCGGGGAGCTGTTTTTT.

This chain uses TRBV30 with TRBJ2-5; 9 bases line up with TRBD2. V shed 2 bases, J shed 5 bases, and the junction held 15 bases outside the gene matches. Per the germline V gene, CDR1 is GTSNPN and CDR2 is SVGIG (reference sequence). This CDR3 is 17 amino acids long. Here the CDR3 DNA reads TGTGCCTGGAGTCCTATTAGTCCGGGACTAGCAGTCGAGACCCAGTACTTC. It is translated as CAWSPISPGLAVETQYF.

About this clone: One end of the junction is discordant with germline, which a read error may explain. The chain has TRBV18 and TRBJ1-2; tentative D call: TRBD1 (5 bases). This CDR3 is built from 13 residues. CDR1 and CDR2 from the germline V gene are KGHSH and LQKENI. The chain's CDR3 is CASSGRVNFGYTF. Here the CDR3 DNA reads TGTGCCAGCTCCGGCAGGGTGAACTTTGGCTACACCTTC.

The chain uses TRBV7-8 and TRBJ1-5; D is uncertain. The CDR3 spans 13 residues. V was pared by 8 bases and J by 3 bases, with 11 bases between. Germline CDR1 is SGHVS and CDR2 is FQNEAQ. CDR3 amino acids: CASGPRSNQPQHF. DNA for the CDR3: TGTGCCAGCGGCCCCCGTTCCAATCAGCCCCAGCATTTT.

V usage is TRBV9 and J usage is TRBJ1-1; 7 bases are shared with TRBD1. This CDR3 region has 14 residues. Unmatched junction bases numbered 7, after V lost 4 bases and J lost 4 bases. Per the germline V gene, CDR1 is SGDLS and CDR2 is YYNGEE. CDR3 residues: CASSQGGGLTEAFF. DNA of the CDR3: TGTGCCAGCAGCCAGGGGGGAGGACTCACTGAAGCTTTCTTT.

The rearrangement links TRBV25-1 to TRBJ2-6; tentative D call: TRBD1 (6 bases). Germline assignment: CDR1 MGHDK and CDR2 SYGVNS. The CDR3 spans 18 residues. Trimming took off 6 bases at V and 0 bases at J, with 18 bases between the two ends. CDR3 coding DNA: TGTGCCAGCAGACCTTCAGAGGGACACTACTCTGGGGCCAACGTCCTGACTTTC. As protein: CASRPSEGHYSGANVLTF.

The chain uses TRBV11-2 and TRBJ2-1, with 8 bases aligning to TRBD2. The germline V gene encodes CDR1 SGHAT and CDR2 FQNNGV. V shed 4 bases, J shed 2 bases, and the junction held 10 bases outside the gene matches. The CDR3 contains 17 residues. DNA for the CDR3: TGTGCCAGCAGCTCCATTAAGCGGGGGTCGACCTACAATGAGCAGTTCTTC. Translation gives CASSSIKRGSTYNEQFF. The whole variable domain, filled in from reference TRBV11-2 and TRBJ2-1, reads EAGVAQSPRYKIIEKRQSVAFWCNPISGHATLYWYQQILGQGPKLLIQFQNNGVVDDSQLPKDRFSAERLKGVDSTLKIQPAKLEDSAVYLCASSSIKRGSTYNEQFFGPGTRLTVL.

The rearrangement joins TRBV13 to TRBJ2-7, with 8 bases aligning to TRBD2. Germline V gene data show CDR1 as PRHDT and CDR2 as FYEKMQ (reference sequence). The CDR3 has 13 residues. The V and J ends lost 4 bases and 6 bases, in that order; junction bases with no gene match: 5. Written as DNA, the CDR3 is TGTGCCAGCAGCTCCGGGACTAGAGCCGAGCAGTACTTC. As protein: CASSSGTRAEQYF.

V is TRBV29-1 and J is TRBJ2-3, with 9 bases aligning to TRBD1. The CDR3 sequence is 15 residues long. V shed 3 bases, J shed 3 bases, and the junction held 7 bases outside the gene matches. Germline V gene lookup returns CDR1 SQVTM and CDR2 ANQGSEA. CDR3 sequence (DNA): TGCAGCGTTGAGCCCACAGGGGGCACAACAGATACGCAGTATTTT. This sequence encodes CSVEPTGGTTDTQYF.

The chain joins TRBV28 to TRBJ2-1, with a possible D match to TRBD2 (6 bases). V lost 7 bases, J lost 2 bases, and 12 bases lay in between. CDR3 size: 14 residues. Germline V lookup: CDR1 MDHEN, CDR2 SYDVKM. The CDR3 coding sequence is TGTGCCAGCATTAGGGGCGGGACCTACAATGAGCAGTTCTTC. Protein: CASIRGGTYNEQFF.

The chain recombines TRBV7-9 with TRBJ1-4, with a weak D call TRBD1 (6 bases). Per germline, CDR1 SEHNR and CDR2 FQNEAQ (reference sequence). The CDR3 sequence is 15 residues long. V was clipped by 4 bases and J by 5 bases, with 14 bases between them. Written as DNA, the CDR3 is TGTGCCAGCAGCTCCCGACAGGTTTCCAATGAAAAACTGTTTTTT. Protein product: CASSSRQVSNEKLFF.

Written as DNA, the CDR3 is TGCAGCGGTATAACAGGGGTTGGCGGCTACACCTTC. This gives the protein CSGITGVGGYTF. This sequence joins TRBV29-1 and TRBJ1-2; 7 bases fit TRBD1. Germline V gene lookup returns CDR1 SQVTM and CDR2 ANQGSEA. The ends lost 7 bases at V and 8 bases at J; junction bases unmatched: 10. The CDR3 extends over 12 amino acids.

The chain carries TRBV7-8 and TRBJ1-1; D is perhaps TRBD1 (6 bases). V lost 6 bases, J lost 5 bases, and 13 bases lay in between. The V gene's germline CDR1 is SGHVS and CDR2 FQNEAQ. The CDR3 consists of 13 residues. CDR3 residues: CASSTNRDTEAFF. CDR3 coding DNA: TGTGCCAGCAGTACTAACAGGGATACTGAAGCTTTCTTT. The full variable domain, rest sourced from reference TRBV7-8 and TRBJ1-1, is GAGVSQSPRYKVAKRGQDVALRCDPISGHVSLFWYQQALGQGPEFLTYFQNEAQLDKSGLPSDRFFAERPEGSVSTLKIQRTQQEDSAVYLCASSTNRDTEAFFGQGTRLTVV.